The clone carrying this T cell receptor (beta chain) occurred many times. Sample collection consisted of roughly 5.9 milliliters of peripheral blood drawn at each of two time points. This sample is part of a study of prognosis after radiotherapy for stage I lung cancer. The CDR3 contains 15 residues. Germline lookup yields CDR1 SGHNT and CDR2 YENEEA. With 2 bases removed from V and 4 bases from J, the gap between germline ends came to 14 bases. From genomic DNA, two-round multiplex PCR was used to amplify TCR beta CDR3. The use of primers specific to each TRBV and TRBJ gene characterized first-round PCR. Second-round PCR relied on universal primers. TCRdb redid the calling of the multiplex PCR reads with MiXCR, one entry per CDR3 protein. Of about 31,000 distinct CDR3 sequences listed, 35% to 45% are singletons.

This specimen consisted of PBMCs, obtained before or after stereotactic body radiation therapy (not recorded which). The source of this sequence is a donor aged 50 or older with non-small cell lung cancer. The chain recombines TRBV11-3 with TRBJ2-5, with D perhaps matching TRBD1 (5 bases). CDR3 loop: CASSLKQGGLETQYF. CDR3 nucleotides: TGTGCCAGCAGCTTAAAGCAGGGCGGCCTAGAGACCCAGTACTTC.